Each of the 11 T cell receptor beta chains below was sequenced from the same sample in a study of human T cells and chemical hapten exposure. TCRdb itself ran the RACE reads through MiXCR, one entry per CDR3 protein. The sample carries approximately 260,000 distinct CDR3 sequences, approximately 8.6% recorded once. Noted time point: pre-sensitization, week 0. Described treatment: therapeutic diphenylcyclopropenone sensitization with weekly scalp DPC. Sequencing used whole blood, obtained in connection with sensitization to the hapten diphenylcyclopropenone (DPC). The receptor set was obtained from a woman aged 35 to 49 with alopecia areata. Some clones in this sample may be carry-over from other donors' samples.

This clonotype came up a few times. V usage is TRBV7-2 and J usage is TRBJ2-7; 9 nucleotides align to TRBD2. The ends lost 2 bases at V and 4 bases at J; junction bases unmatched: 6. Germline lookup yields CDR1 SGHTA and CDR2 FQGNSA. This CDR3 comprises 15 residues. CDR3 bases: TGTGCCAGCAGCTTACTAGCGGGAAAAGTTTACGAGCAGTACTTC. It specifies CASSLLAGKVYEQYF. The variable domain in full, completed from reference TRBV7-2 and TRBJ2-7, reads GAGVSQSPSNKVTEKGKDVELRCDPISGHTALYWYRQSLGQGLEFLIYFQGNSAPDKSGLPSDRFSAERTGGSVSTLTIQRTQQEDSAVYLCASSLLAGKVYEQYFGPGTRLTVT.

This chain connects TRBV6-2 or TRBV6-3 to TRBJ2-1, with D maybe TRBD2 (7 bases). Trimming pared 7 bases from V and 0 bases from J, leaving 10 bases between. Germline loops: CDR1 MNHEY, CDR2 SVGEGT. The CDR3 runs to 14 residues. CDR3 coding DNA: TGTGCCAGCATCGGGGGGCTCTCCTACAATGAGCAGTTCTTC. Protein: CASIGGLSYNEQFF.

This rearrangement joins TRBV7-9 to TRBJ1-4; 8 bases are a match to TRBD1. From germline, CDR1 is SEHNR and CDR2 FQNEAQ (reference sequence). The CDR3 is made up of 15 amino acids. V dropped 4 bases and J dropped 7; count of bases not matched to a gene: 8. The CDR3 protein is CASSYGQGVGEKLFF. CDR3 DNA: TGTGCCAGCAGCTACGGACAGGGTGTTGGTGAAAAACTGTTTTTT.

This clonotype was detected many times. V and J are TRBV7-2 and TRBJ2-5; the D gene could be TRBD1 or TRBD2 (6 bases each). Trimming pared 2 bases from V and 0 bases from J, leaving 13 bases between. Germline V gene sequence: CDR1 SGHTA, CDR2 FQGNSA. The CDR3 loop spans 16 amino acids. CDR3 nucleotide sequence: TGTGCCAGCAGCTTAAACCGGGGGCGGTACCAAGAGACCCAGTACTTC. Its protein is CASSLNRGRYQETQYF.

The V call is TRBV11-1, the J call TRBJ2-1; 7 positions match TRBD2. The CDR3 length is 16 residues. V shed 1 base and J 7 bases; nucleotides not matched to a gene: 10. The germline V gene has CDR1 SGHAT and CDR2 FQDESV (reference sequence). CDR3 nucleotide sequence: TGTGCCAGCAGCTTAGAAGGAGGCGGGAGATCGAATGAGCAGTTCTTC. Its protein is CASSLEGGGRSNEQFF.

This clonotype has a handful of counts. The V call is TRBV7-2, the J call TRBJ2-4; D may be TRBD2 (5 bases). CDR3 size: 14 residues. V was trimmed by 6 bases and J by 5 bases, leaving 14 bases between them. Germline V gene data show CDR1 as SGHTA and CDR2 as FQGNSA. The CDR3 nucleotides are TGTGCCAGCAGTTCTAAGGGCGGGCAAAACATTCAGTACTTC. This gives the protein CASSSKGGQNIQYF.

CDR3 in amino acids: CASSPRGANEAFF. Here the CDR3 DNA reads TGTGCCAGCAGCCCCAGGGGGGCGAATGAAGCTTTCTTT. The chain combines TRBV7-2 with TRBJ1-1; TRBD1 agrees at 7 bases. The CDR3 consists of 13 residues. Germline CDR1 and CDR2: SGHTA and FQGNSA. V gave up 5 bases and J gave up 7 bases; unmatched junction bases: 7.

This clonotype was detected ten times or more. The CDR3 is CASSDRGPNTGELFF. The CDR3 DNA reads as TGTGCCAGCAGTGATAGGGGGCCGAACACCGGGGAGCTGTTTTTT. The chain couples TRBV25-1 to TRBJ2-2; 7 nucleotides line up with TRBD1. V lost 3 bases and J lost 0; bases outside the gene matches: 1. The CDR3 spans 15 residues. CDR1 is MGHDK and CDR2 is SYGVNS in the germline V gene.

The chain couples TRBV4-3 to TRBJ2-1; 10 positions agree with TRBD2. Germline-derived CDR1 and CDR2 are LGHNA and YSLEER. The V and J ends lost 0 bases and 6 bases, in that order; junction bases with no gene match: 11. The CDR3 extends over 18 amino acids. The CDR3 coding sequence is TGCGCCAGCAGCCAAGAGGTGGCTAGCGGGAGACTTACCAATGAGCAGTTCTTC. Translated, it gives CASSQEVASGRLTNEQFF.

This clonotype was seen many times. The CDR3 loop is CASTRTASSYEQYF. In nucleotides, the CDR3 is TGTGCCAGCACCCGGACTGCCAGCTCCTACGAGCAGTACTTC. V usage is TRBV12-3 or TRBV12-4 and J usage is TRBJ2-7; D perhaps matches TRBD2 (5 bases). V lost 7 bases, J lost 0 bases, and 13 bases lay in between. CDR3 length: 14 residues.

V usage is TRBV27 and J usage is TRBJ2-2; D is unclear. The CDR3 runs 11 residues. The germline V and J ends were trimmed by 8 bases and 4 bases, with 5 bases remaining between them. Germline CDR1 MNHEY, CDR2 SMNVEV (reference sequence). The CDR3 sequence: CASQPTGELFF. DNA of the CDR3: TGTGCCAGCCAGCCCACCGGGGAGCTGTTTTTT.